This T cell receptor beta chain was sequenced for a study of T cell clonality in common variable immunodeficiency. Study-wide findings and caveats: Shared TCRbeta clones were fewer between CVID subjects than controls. Reportedly, TCR beta sequences from common variable immunodeficiency showed fewer deletions and N-nucleotide insertions.

V shed 0 bases, J shed 2 bases, and the junction held 5 bases outside the gene matches. CDR3 length: 15 residues. CDR1 and CDR2 from the germline V gene are SGHRS and YFSETQ. On this clone itself: The antigen is unknown. The CDR3 extends 3 residues past the end of the read, so its final part is completed from the germline J gene.

Only in-frame clones appear in the TCRdb table, and some are missing; sequencing was by immunoSEQ multiplex PCR. There are some 10,000 clones in the sample, none observed a single time. The chain employs TRBV5-1 and TRBJ2-7; 7 nucleotides match TRBD2. This clonotype was sampled from a human donor with common variable immunodeficiency. Sequenced material: peripheral blood mononuclear cells. Here the CDR3 reads CASSLASGNTYEQYF. The CDR3 DNA, read in part, is TGCGCCAGCAGCTTGGCCAGCGGGAACACCTACGAG.